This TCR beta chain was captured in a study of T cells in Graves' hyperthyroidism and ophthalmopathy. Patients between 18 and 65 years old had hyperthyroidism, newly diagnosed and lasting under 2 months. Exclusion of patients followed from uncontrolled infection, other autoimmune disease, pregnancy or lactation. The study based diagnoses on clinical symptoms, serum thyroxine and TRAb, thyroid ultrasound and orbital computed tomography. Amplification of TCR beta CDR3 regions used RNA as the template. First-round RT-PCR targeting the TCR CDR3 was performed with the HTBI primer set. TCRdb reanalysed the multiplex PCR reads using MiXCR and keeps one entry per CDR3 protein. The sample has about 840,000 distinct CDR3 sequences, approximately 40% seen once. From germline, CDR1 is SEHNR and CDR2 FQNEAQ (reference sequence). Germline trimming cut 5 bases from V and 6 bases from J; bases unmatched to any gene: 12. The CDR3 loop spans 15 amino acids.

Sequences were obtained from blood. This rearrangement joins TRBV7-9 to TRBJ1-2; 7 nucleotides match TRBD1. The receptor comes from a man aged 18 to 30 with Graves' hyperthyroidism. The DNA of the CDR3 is TGTGCCAGCAGCCGGGGAGACAGGGAGCATGATGGCTACACCTTC. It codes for CASSRGDREHDGYTF.